This is a list of T cell receptor beta chains from one sample in a study of control samples from healthy donors and cancer patients. Profiling relied on immunoSEQ multiplex PCR, and the TCRdb table lists in-frame clones only, not all of them. The sample records 55,000 to 70,000 clones, around 90% being singletons. The sample taken for sequencing was PBMCs. These receptors were taken from a man aged 55 to 70 with colorectal cancer. The CDR3 runs from the conserved cysteine through the conserved F or W.

V gene	J gene	CDR3 protein
TRBV6-1	TRBJ1-2	CASSDRGRYGYTF
TRBV3-1/TRBV3-2	TRBJ2-5	CASSPRQGGYQETQYF
TRBV11-2	TRBJ1-4	CASSRNRVLGEKLFF
TRBV9	TRBJ1-4	CASSVNGVGDEKLFF
TRBV5-1	TRBJ2-5	CASSIDPRETQYF
TRBV4-2	TRBJ2-4	CASSQRGGLAKNIQYF
TRBV7-9	TRBJ1-2	CASSPSGVGYTF
TRBV6-6	TRBJ1-4	CASTGQFATNEKLFF
TRBV30	TRBJ1-5	CAWSVQQYQPQHF
TRBV4-1	TRBJ2-7	CASSQRELAVGQYF
TRBV19	TRBJ1-2	CASIQTGRVYGYTF
TRBV12-5	TRBJ1-6	CASGLARQGWNANSPLHF
TRBV19	TRBJ1-5	CASRTQLGGHSNQPQHF
TRBV19	TRBJ2-1	CASSMNSGGYNEQFF
TRBV2	TRBJ2-6	CASRGQGLAGANVLTF
TRBV5-4	TRBJ2-1	CASSLELAGGYEQFF
TRBV11-3	TRBJ1-2	CASSSGRNYGYTF
TRBV7-6	TRBJ1-1	CASSKNLGGWAEAFF
TRBV14	TRBJ2-7	CASSPPGGGYEQYF
TRBV4-2	TRBJ1-6	CASSQELDRALSPLHF
TRBV5-8	TRBJ2-5	CASTANHQETQYF
TRBV5-4	TRBJ1-1	CASSPRTDTEAFF
TRBV3-1/TRBV3-2	TRBJ1-2	CASSATVLNYGYTF
TRBV10-2	TRBJ2-7	CASRSQGSGGSYEQYF
TRBV29-1	TRBJ1-6	CSALQTGENSPLHF
TRBV4-3	TRBJ2-3	CASSQDQKTDTQYF
TRBV2	TRBJ1-1	CASRPRVLSPRVGTEAFF
TRBV18	TRBJ1-1	CASSHGQNTEAFF
TRBV2	TRBJ1-1	CASSPLIDRLNTEAFF
TRBV4-2	TRBJ2-7	CASSQAGTGGSYEQYF
TRBV14	TRBJ1-3	CASSQDGVGNTIYF
TRBV7-2	TRBJ2-5	CASSLGEAGWGETQYF
TRBV4-3	TRBJ2-1	CASSQDSVDEQFF
TRBV5-1	TRBJ1-5	CASSLAGPAGGPQHF
TRBV7-2	TRBJ1-2	CASSLQAYGYTF
TRBV7-3	TRBJ1-2	CASREGPNTYGYTF
TRBV14	TRBJ2-5	CASSPLAGETQYF
TRBV5-1	TRBJ2-5	CASSLEGGQETQYF
TRBV12-5	TRBJ2-1	CASGFSLGGEQFF
TRBV7-9	TRBJ1-4	CASSLNNNEKLFF
TRBV7-9	TRBJ1-3	CASTIQEPTGNTIYF
TRBV27	TRBJ2-3	CASSLADTQYF
TRBV12-1	TRBJ1-4	CASSFVEGAAKTNEKLFF
TRBV7-2	TRBJ1-2	CASSLVGGRDYGYTF
TRBV6-2/TRBV6-3	TRBJ2-3	CASSYAAGTVIFTDTQYF
TRBV12-3/TRBV12-4	TRBJ2-3	CASNRGRLDTQYF
TRBV2	TRBJ2-7	CASITTGTGFREQYF
TRBV20-1	TRBJ1-2	CSVQANYGYTF
TRBV9	TRBJ2-5	CASSHRGRQETQYF